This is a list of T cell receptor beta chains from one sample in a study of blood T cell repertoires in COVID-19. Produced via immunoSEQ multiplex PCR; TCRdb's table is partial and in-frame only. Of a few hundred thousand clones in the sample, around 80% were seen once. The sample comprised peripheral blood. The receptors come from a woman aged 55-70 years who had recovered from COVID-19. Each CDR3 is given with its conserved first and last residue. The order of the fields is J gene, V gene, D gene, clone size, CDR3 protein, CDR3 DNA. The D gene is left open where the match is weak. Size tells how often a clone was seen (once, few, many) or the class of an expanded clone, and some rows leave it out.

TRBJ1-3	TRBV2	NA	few	CASSEAGGRGNTIYF	TGTGCCAGCAGTGAAGCCGGGGGGCGAGGAAACACCATATATTTT
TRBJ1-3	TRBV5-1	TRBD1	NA	CASSWDRGNTIYF	TGCGCCAGCAGCTGGGACAGGGGGAACACCATATATTTT
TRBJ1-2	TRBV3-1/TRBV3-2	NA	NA	CASSQIDRNYGYTF	TGTGCCAGCAGCCAAATAGACAGGAACTATGGCTACACCTTC
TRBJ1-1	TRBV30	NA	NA	CAWGRFGTEAFF	TGTGCCTGGGGAAGATTCGGCACTGAAGCTTTCTTT
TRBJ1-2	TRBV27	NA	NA	CASGGTYGYTF	TGTGCCAGTGGGGGGACGTATGGCTACACCTTC
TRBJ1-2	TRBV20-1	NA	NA	CSASLVTYGYTF	TGCAGTGCTAGTCTCGTTACTTATGGCTACACCTTC
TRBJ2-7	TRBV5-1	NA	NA	CASSSQTGSSYEQYF	TGCGCCAGCAGCTCACAAACAGGGAGCTCCTACGAGCAGTACTTC
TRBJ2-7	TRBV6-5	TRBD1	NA	CASRRPGQGDEQYF	TGTGCCAGCAGAAGGCCGGGACAGGGTGACGAGCAGTACTTC
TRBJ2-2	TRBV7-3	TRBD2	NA	CASSLSSSGGNTGELFF	TGTGCCAGCAGCTTATCATCTAGCGGGGGAAACACCGGGGAGCTGTTTTTT
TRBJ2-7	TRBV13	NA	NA	CASSFRYEQYF	TGTGCCAGCAGCTTCCGTTACGAGCAGTACTTC
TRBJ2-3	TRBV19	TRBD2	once	CASSDLSGATDTQYF	TGTGCCAGTAGTGACCTTAGCGGGGCAACAGATACGCAGTATTTT
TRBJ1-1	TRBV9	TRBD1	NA	CASRGQDTEAFF	TGTGCCAGCAGAGGACAGGACACTGAAGCTTTCTTT
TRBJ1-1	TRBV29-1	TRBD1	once	CSVGTGSSFTEAFF	TGCAGCGTGGGGACAGGGTCGAGTTTCACTGAAGCTTTCTTT
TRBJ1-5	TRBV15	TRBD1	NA	CATSRGTGANQPQHF	TGTGCCACCAGCAGAGGGACAGGGGCCAATCAGCCCCAGCATTTT
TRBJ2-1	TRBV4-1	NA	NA	CASSQDQYSESYNEQFF	TGCGCCAGCAGCCAAGATCAGTATAGCGAGTCCTACAATGAGCAGTTCTTC
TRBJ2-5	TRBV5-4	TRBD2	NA	CASSSPSGGETQYF	TGTGCCAGCAGCTCCCCTAGCGGGGGCGAGACCCAGTACTTC
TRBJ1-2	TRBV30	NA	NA	CAWNSLQVGYGYTF	TGTGCCTGGAATTCTTTACAGGTTGGCTATGGCTACACCTTC